This TCR beta chain was obtained from a study of blood T cell repertoires in COVID-19. J gave up 8 bases and V 4 bases, and 8 bases lay outside the gene matches. The CDR3 is made up of 15 amino acids. Germline V lookup: CDR1 SGHTA, CDR2 FQGNSA. In this sample, this clone turned up a few times. Clones were sequenced by immunoSEQ multiplex PCR, and TCRdb holds only the in-frame ones, with some missing. The table lists 110,000 or so clones, approximately 90% of them singletons. The chain links TRBV7-2 to TRBJ2-3; the match to TRBD2 covers 11 bases. This receptor was identified in a woman aged 70-85 years who had recovered from COVID-19. Sequencing used peripheral blood. CDR3: CASSSSSGGPGTQYF. Here the CDR3 DNA reads TGTGCCAGCAGCTCCTCTAGCGGGGGGCCGGGTACGCAGTATTTT.